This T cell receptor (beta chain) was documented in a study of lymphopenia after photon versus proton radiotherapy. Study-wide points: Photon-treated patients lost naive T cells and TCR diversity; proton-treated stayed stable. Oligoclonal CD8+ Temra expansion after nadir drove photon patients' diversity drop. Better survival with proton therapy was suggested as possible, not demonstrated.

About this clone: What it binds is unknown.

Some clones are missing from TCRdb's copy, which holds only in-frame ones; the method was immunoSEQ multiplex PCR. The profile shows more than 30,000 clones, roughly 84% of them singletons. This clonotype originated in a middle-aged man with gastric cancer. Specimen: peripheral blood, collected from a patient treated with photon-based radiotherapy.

The CDR3 DNA sequence: TGTGCCATAGAACGCGAAATGAACACTGAAGCTTTCTTT. Protein sequence: CAIEREMNTEAFF. The rearrangement uses TRBV10-3 and TRBJ1-1; no clear D. Trimming left V 9 bases short and J 0 bases short, with 11 bases between. CDR3 length: 13 amino acids. Per the germline V gene, CDR1 is ENHRY and CDR2 is SYGVKD.